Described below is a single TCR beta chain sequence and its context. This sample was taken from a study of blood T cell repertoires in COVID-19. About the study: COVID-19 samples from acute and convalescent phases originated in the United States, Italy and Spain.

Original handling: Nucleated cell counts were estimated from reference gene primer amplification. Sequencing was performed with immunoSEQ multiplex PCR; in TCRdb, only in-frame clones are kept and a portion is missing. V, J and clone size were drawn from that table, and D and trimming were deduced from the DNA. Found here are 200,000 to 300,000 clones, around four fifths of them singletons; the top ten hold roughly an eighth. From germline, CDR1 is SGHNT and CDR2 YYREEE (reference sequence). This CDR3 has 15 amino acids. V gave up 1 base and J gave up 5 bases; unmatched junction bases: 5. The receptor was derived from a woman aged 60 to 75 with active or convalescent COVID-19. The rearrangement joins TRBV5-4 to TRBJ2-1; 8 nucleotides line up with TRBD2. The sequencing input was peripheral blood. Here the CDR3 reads CASSLNPGGDNEQFF. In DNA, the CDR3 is TGTGCCAGCAGCTTGAACCCGGGGGGGGACAATGAGCAGTTCTTC. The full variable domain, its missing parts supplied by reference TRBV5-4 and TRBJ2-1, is ETGVTQSPTHLIKTRGQQVTLRCSSQSGHNTVSWYQQALGQGPQFIFQYYREEENGRGNFPPRFSGLQFPNYSSELNVNALELDDSALYLCASSLNPGGDNEQFFGPGTRLTVL.